Below, 7 T cell receptor beta chains from the same sample are listed, as sequenced in a study of cytomegalovirus exposure and HLA in healthy donors. PCR was performed using 60 Vbeta and 13 Jbeta primers. Method: immunoSEQ multiplex PCR; TCRdb's copy keeps in-frame clones and lacks some. The repertoire has roughly 200,000 clones, more than 60% of them found once; the top ten carry 3% to 4.5%. The sample was PBMCs. These receptor sequences come from a woman in her sixties in good health and CMV-seropositive.

The chain has TRBV6-4 and TRBJ2-2, with 7 bases that match TRBD2. V shed 6 bases and J 7 bases; nucleotides not matched to a gene: 8. The CDR3 runs 14 residues. The germline CDR1 and CDR2 sequences are MRHNA and SNTAGT. The CDR3: CASRTDGGNGELFF. The CDR3 DNA follows: TGTGCCAGCAGAACGGACGGGGGGAACGGGGAGCTGTTTTTT.

The chain has TRBV20-1 and TRBJ2-1; 7 bases map to TRBD1. V shed 5 bases, J shed 10 bases, and the junction held 5 bases outside the gene matches. The CDR3 totals 11 residues. The V gene's germline CDR1 is DFQATT and CDR2 SNEGSKA (reference sequence). CDR3 sequence (DNA): TGCAGTGCTCTTAGGGGGCACGAGCAGTTCTTC. This sequence encodes CSALRGHEQFF.

The chain employs TRBV6-6 and TRBJ2-5; D not resolved. The J call is doubtful: the DNA matches TRBJ2-7 better. The CDR3 runs to 12 residues. CDR1 is MNHNY and CDR2 is SVGAGI in the germline V gene (reference sequence). The CDR3 DNA follows: TGTGCCAGCAGTCGACAACCCGACGAGCAGTACTTC. It yields the protein CASSRQPDEQYF.

This chain connects TRBV5-1 to TRBJ2-7; TRBD2 agrees at 11 bases. The trim removed 4 bases at V and 6 bases at J, leaving 9 bases unmatched. CDR3 size: 15 residues. From germline, CDR1 is SGHRS and CDR2 YFSETQ. CDR3 loop: CASSPRLAGLREQYF. CDR3 coding DNA: TGCGCCAGCAGCCCTAGACTAGCGGGATTGCGCGAGCAGTACTTC.

This clone was detected a few times. The chain joins TRBV28 to TRBJ1-2, with a weak D call TRBD1 (5 bases). The V end lost 1 base, the J end lost 8 bases, and 11 bases lay between the germline ends. The CDR3 has 13 residues. Germline CDR1 MDHEN, CDR2 SYDVKM. CDR3 DNA: TGTGCCAGCAGTTTATCCGGGGGGGAAGGCTACACCTTC. Translated: CASSLSGGEGYTF.

The J gene is TRBJ2-3, the V gene TRBV9, with D possibly being TRBD2 (5 bases). Per germline, CDR1 SGDLS and CDR2 YYNGEE. The CDR3 is 15 amino acids. V dropped 2 bases and J dropped 0 bases, with 10 bases sitting between them. This chain's CDR3 is CASSVLGSSTDTQYF. CDR3 nucleotides: TGTGCCAGCAGCGTTCTGGGGAGTAGCACAGATACGCAGTATTTT.

This rearrangement joins TRBV19 to TRBJ1-1; 7 nucleotides line up with TRBD1. The length of the CDR3 is 13 residues. With 3 bases clipped from V and 11 bases from J, the junction kept 9 bases outside the gene matches. Germline V gives CDR1 LNHDA, CDR2 SQIVND (reference sequence). The CDR3 nucleotides read TGTGCCAGTAGTATCATTGCAGGACAGGAGGCTTTCTTT. This codes for CASSIIAGQEAFF. The full variable domain, rest sourced from reference TRBV19 and TRBJ1-1, is DGGITQSPKYLFRKEGQNVTLSCEQNLNHDAMYWYRQDPGQGLRLIYYSQIVNDFQKGDIAEGYSVSREKKESFPLTVTSAQKNPTAFYLCASSIIAGQEAFFGQGTRLTVV.